This paragraph reports one T cell receptor (beta chain). Original analysis: Counts of nucleated cells, estimated from reference gene primer amplification, were obtained. Repertoires were generated with immunoSEQ multiplex PCR, while TCRdb's copy carries only in-frame clones and drops some. V and J calls and clone size are copied from that table; D and trimming were computed from the DNA. This table holds around 230,000 clones, roughly 90% found once. The CDR3 length is 15 residues. The V gene's germline CDR1 is LNHDA and CDR2 SQIVND (reference sequence). V shed 7 bases and J shed 0 bases, with 15 bases lying between them. Participants came from about 23 US areas, aged about 18 to 100 years. Participants had their cohort set by participant-reported clinical history. The data were taken from a study of blood T cell repertoires in COVID-19.

Input material: PBMCs or T cells enriched from blood (not recorded which). The gene calls are TRBV19 and TRBJ1-1; unclear D gene. The clonotype originates from a woman aged 40 to 50 with acute COVID-19. The CDR3: CASNLDPGMNTEAFF. CDR3 in DNA: TGTGCCAGTAATCTCGATCCGGGGATGAACACTGAAGCTTTCTTT. The entire variable domain, with the rest obtained from reference TRBV19 and TRBJ1-1, is as follows: DGGITQSPKYLFRKEGQNVTLSCEQNLNHDAMYWYRQDPGQGLRLIYYSQIVNDFQKGDIAEGYSVSREKKESFPLTVTSAQKNPTAFYLCASNLDPGMNTEAFFGQGTRLTVV.